The T cell receptor beta chain under discussion was sequenced for a study of cytotoxic CD8 clonotypes in ibrutinib-treated CLL (dated by TCRdb to the early 2020s). About the investigation overall: The cohort had 11 to 12 relapsed/refractory and approximately 15 treatment-naive patients; approximately 18 were IGHV unmutated. Partial responses were observed in some 24 patients and complete responses in 2; after a median follow-up of around 68 months, remission was maintained in approximately 14 patients and progression was observed in approximately 12. Response samples were taken after a median of approximately 13 months on treatment, ranging from roughly 6 to 36 months. Samples averaged roughly 280,000 productive templates and 94,082 productive rearrangements. Longitudinal samples were obtainable from about 30% of the roughly 90 participants in the trial. Cryopreserved peripheral blood mononuclear cells were collected before treatment, at response, and at either disease progression or sustained remission. Every remission and progressive disease sample was obtained while ibrutinib was still being received by the patients. Findings and caveats that apply to the study as a whole: Sampling times were not matched between patients in sustained remission and patients whose disease was progressing, and lymph node repertoires were not examined. At baseline, clonality was higher than in age-matched healthy donors and showed a strong correlation with circulating CD8+ T-cell counts. At ibrutinib response clonality went up, during sustained remission it held steady, and at progression it dropped back toward baseline. Public clonotypes were found to be uncommon and were observed to contract or remain stable during treatment; the increase in clonality was shown to reflect expansion of private clonotypes at ibrutinib response.

As encoded in the germline V gene (reference sequence), CDR1 is SGHNT while CDR2 is YYREEE. Including the terminal cysteine and phenylalanine, the CDR3 comprises 14 residues. The entry retains the CDR3 DNA only, 42 bases that are in frame from base 1. The germline ends are 11 bases apart after V is trimmed by 4 bases and J by 1 base. The sample's time point label, decoded: progressive disease on ibrutinib. Approximately 2 micrograms of genomic DNA were extracted from cryopreserved PBMCs for TCR beta library preparation. Longitudinal blood samples from CLL patients on ibrutinib monotherapy underwent high-throughput TCR beta sequencing. The patients were enrolled in a single-center, open-label phase 2 trial of ibrutinib monotherapy. A MiSeq instrument was used for deep resolution sequencing, which targeted depths ranging from 1 in 1 million up to 1 in 200,000 T cells, with coverage averaging 10x for each clonotype. The immunoSEQ hsTCRB Kit was used to generate TCR beta libraries. As for how the authors treated the data: The data were analyzed with ImmunoSEQ Analyzer and ImmunoSEQ Data Assistant, and V, D and J gene assignments followed IMGT definitions. Clonality was computed as one minus normalized Shannon entropy of productive rearrangement frequencies, ranging from 0 to 1. Public clonotype analysis was restricted to overrepresented clonotypes comprising at least 0.05% of each patient's repertoire. About twelve repertoires from age-matched healthy donors, obtained from immuneACCESS, served as clonality controls. Drawn from immuneACCESS, this table holds only the in-frame rearrangements with V and J called that TCRdb kept. Clones are partly lost; checked studies trace under half to an unresolved V gene and leave the rest unexplained. V and J calls and clone size come straight from that table; D and trimming were deduced from the DNA. Across this sample there are 11,000 or so clones, with around three quarters seen only once. Jointly, the top ten make up approximately 16% of the sample.

A note on this clone: Its target antigen remains unknown. Per-base quality was not reported, and no clone a single base away is much larger than it.

The sequence derives from a human donor with chronic lymphocytic leukemia. The source material was PBMCs, sampled at disease progression, from a patient treated with ibrutinib. The chain joins TRBV5-4 to TRBJ1-1, and possibly TRBD1, on 6 matching bases. The CDR3 loop reads CASSLTGPNTEAFF. The base sequence is TGTGCCAGCAGCCTTACAGGGCCGAACACTGAAGCTTTCTTT.